One sample yielded the 12 T cell receptor beta chains listed below, sequenced in a study of response to subunit inactivated influenza vaccine. TCRdb processed the RT-PCR reads anew with MiXCR; each CDR3 protein has one entry. The sample yields 280,000 or so distinct CDR3 sequences, 21% seen once. Source: PBMCs from blood, taken less than 22 months after vaccination. These TCRs come from a man between 50 and 69 years old who received an inactivated influenza vaccine.

The chain uses TRBV9 and TRBJ2-7, with D maybe TRBD2 (6 bases). CDR3 length: 16 amino acids. Looked up from germline, CDR1 is SGDLS and CDR2 is YYNGEE. V shed 0 bases and J shed 0 bases, with 13 bases lying between them. CDR3 sequence: CASSVARTSPSYEQYF. In DNA form, the CDR3 reads TGTGCCAGCAGCGTAGCCCGAACTAGCCCCTCCTACGAGCAGTACTTC. The complete variable domain, with remaining parts taken from reference TRBV9 and TRBJ2-7, reads DSGVTQTPKHLITATGQRVTLRCSPRSGDLSVYWYQQSLDQGLQFLIQYYNGEERAKGNILERFSAQQFPDLHSELNLSSLELGDSALYFCASSVARTSPSYEQYFGPGTRLTVT.

V and J are TRBV12-3 or TRBV12-4 and TRBJ1-2, with TRBD1 as a possible D gene (6 bases). V gave up 1 base and J gave up 10 bases, with 13 bases separating them. The CDR3 is 13 residues long. The CDR3 DNA reads TGTGCCAGCAGTTTAGAAGGAGGGGGTCCCTACACCTTC. This codes for CASSLEGGGPYTF.

The V and J genes are TRBV7-3 and TRBJ2-1; 9 bases line up with TRBD2. V lost 4 bases and J lost 0; bases outside the gene matches: 7. Germline CDR1 is SGHTA and CDR2 is FQGTGA. The CDR3 length is 17 residues. The CDR3, as DNA: TGTGCCAGCAGCTCGTTCGGCGGGAGGGCCTCCTACAATGAGCAGTTCTTC. It encodes CASSSFGGRASYNEQFF.

This clonotype was seen a handful of times. The chain recombines TRBV6-1 with TRBJ1-2, with 9 nucleotides matching TRBD1. Germline CDR1 reads MNHNS; CDR2 reads SASEGT. This CDR3 region has 14 residues. V dropped 6 bases and J dropped 4; count of bases not matched to a gene: 6. The CDR3 reads CASRRSGQGYGYTF. In DNA, the CDR3 is TGTGCCAGCAGACGTTCGGGACAGGGCTATGGCTACACCTTC.

This rearrangement joins TRBV5-1 to TRBJ1-6, with TRBD1 as a possible D gene (5 bases). The CDR3 spans 16 residues. The V end was cut by 4 bases, the J end by 8 bases, with 19 bases between. The germline CDR1 and CDR2 sequences are SGHRS and YFSETQ. The CDR3 sequence: CASSAGTATGDSPLHF. In nucleotides, the CDR3 is TGCGCCAGCAGCGCAGGGACTGCGACTGGAGATTCACCCCTCCACTTT.

In DNA form, the CDR3 reads TGCGCCAGCAGCCAAGTGGTCGCTAACACCGGGGAGCTGTTTTTT. It yields the protein CASSQVVANTGELFF. The chain links TRBV4-1 to TRBJ2-2; no reliable D call. The CDR3 is 15 residues long. Trimming removed 1 base at V and 2 bases at J, with 8 bases between. The V gene's germline CDR1 is MGHRA and CDR2 YSYEKL.

The chain recombines TRBV15 with TRBJ1-5; 10 bases are a match to TRBD1. The CDR3 is 15 amino acids. Germline trimming cut 0 bases from V and 7 bases from J; bases unmatched to any gene: 3. The germline CDR1 and CDR2 sequences are LNHNV and YYDKDF (reference sequence). CDR3 in amino acids: CATSREGQGGQPQHF. DNA of the CDR3: TGTGCCACCAGCAGAGAAGGACAGGGGGGACAGCCCCAGCATTTT.

J is TRBJ1-5 and V is TRBV15; D call uncertain. V was shortened by 1 base and J by 0 bases, with 10 bases between the two germline ends. The germline V gene has CDR1 LNHNV and CDR2 YYDKDF (reference sequence). The CDR3 totals 16 residues. CDR3 nucleotide sequence: TGTGCCACCAGCAGAGTAGCGGGGTATAGCAATCAGCCCCAGCATTTT. It is translated as CATSRVAGYSNQPQHF.

This chain links TRBV4-2 with TRBJ2-1, with D maybe TRBD1 (5 bases). The germline CDR1 and CDR2 sequences are LGHNA and YNFKEQ. The CDR3 sequence is 16 residues long. Trimming shortened V by 1 base and J by 0 bases, and 10 bases separated the two germline ends. This chain's CDR3 is CASSQGTLSSYNEQFF. In nucleotides, the CDR3 is TGTGCCAGCAGCCAAGGGACATTGAGCTCCTACAATGAGCAGTTCTTC.

The rearrangement joins TRBV2 to TRBJ2-2; D may be TRBD2 (7 bases). V was shortened by 4 bases and J by 4 bases, with 19 bases between the two germline ends. The CDR3 has 17 amino acids. Germline values: CDR1 SNHLY, CDR2 FYNNEI. CDR3 sequence: CASSALGGPSGTGELFF. CDR3 DNA sequence: TGTGCCAGCAGTGCTCTGGGGGGGCCGTCGGGCACCGGGGAGCTGTTTTTT.

This chain connects TRBV7-2 to TRBJ1-3; no clear D gene. This CDR3 is 16 amino acids long. Germline V CDR1 and CDR2: SGHTA, FQGNSA. Trimming left V 1 base short and J 2 bases short, with 12 bases between. The CDR3 DNA follows: TGTGCCAGCAGCTTAGAAGCGACATCCCCTGGAAACACCATATATTTT. Its translation is CASSLEATSPGNTIYF.

This chain uses TRBV28 with TRBJ2-2, with TRBD2 identical over 11 bases. The CDR3 runs 19 residues. CDR1 MDHEN and CDR2 SYDVKM come from the germline V gene. The V segment lost 3 bases and the J segment 0 bases; nucleotides outside the gene matches: 9. CDR3 residues: CASSFPTSGATTNTGELFF. The CDR3 nucleotides are TGTGCCAGCAGTTTCCCGACTAGCGGGGCCACTACGAACACCGGGGAGCTGTTTTTT.